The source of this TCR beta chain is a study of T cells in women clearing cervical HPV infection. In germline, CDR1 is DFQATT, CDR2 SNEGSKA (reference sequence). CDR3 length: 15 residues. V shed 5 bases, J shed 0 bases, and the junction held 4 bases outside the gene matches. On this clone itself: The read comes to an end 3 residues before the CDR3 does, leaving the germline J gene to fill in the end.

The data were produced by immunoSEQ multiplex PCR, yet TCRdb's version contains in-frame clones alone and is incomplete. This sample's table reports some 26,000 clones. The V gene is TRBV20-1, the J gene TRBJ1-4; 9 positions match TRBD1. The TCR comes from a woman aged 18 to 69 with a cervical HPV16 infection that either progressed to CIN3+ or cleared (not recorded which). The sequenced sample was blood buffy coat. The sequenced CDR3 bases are TGCAGTGCTCGGACAGGGGTTGCAACTAATGAAAAA. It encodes CSARTGVATNEK. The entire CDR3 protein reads CSARTGVATNEKLFF.